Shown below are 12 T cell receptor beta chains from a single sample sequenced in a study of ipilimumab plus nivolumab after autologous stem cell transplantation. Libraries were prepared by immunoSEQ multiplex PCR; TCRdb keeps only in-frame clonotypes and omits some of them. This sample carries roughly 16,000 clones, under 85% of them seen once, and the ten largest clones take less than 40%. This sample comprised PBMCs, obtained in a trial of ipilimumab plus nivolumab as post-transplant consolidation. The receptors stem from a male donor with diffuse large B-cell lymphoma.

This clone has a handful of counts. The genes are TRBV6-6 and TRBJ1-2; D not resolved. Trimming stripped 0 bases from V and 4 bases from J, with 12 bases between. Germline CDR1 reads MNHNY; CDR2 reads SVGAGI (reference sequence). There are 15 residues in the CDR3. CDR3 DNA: TGTGCCAGCAGTTACTCCTCCTGGGTCCTCTATGGCTACACCTTC. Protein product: CASSYSSWVLYGYTF.

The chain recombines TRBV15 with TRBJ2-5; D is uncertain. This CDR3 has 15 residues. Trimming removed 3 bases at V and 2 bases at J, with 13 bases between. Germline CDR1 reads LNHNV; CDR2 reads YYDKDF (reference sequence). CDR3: CATSSRIPGQETQYF. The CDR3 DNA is TGTGCCACCAGCAGCCGGATCCCGGGTCAAGAGACCCAGTACTTC.

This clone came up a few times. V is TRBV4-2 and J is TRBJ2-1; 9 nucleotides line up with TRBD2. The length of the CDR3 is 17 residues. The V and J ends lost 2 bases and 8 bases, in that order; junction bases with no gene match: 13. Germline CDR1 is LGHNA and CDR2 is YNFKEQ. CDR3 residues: CASSQTRHSGRHDEQFF. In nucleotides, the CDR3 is TGTGCCAGCAGCCAAACCCGACACAGCGGGAGGCACGATGAGCAGTTCTTC.

Here the CDR3 reads CASSLPGYDEKLFF. The DNA for the CDR3 is TGTGCCAGCAGCTTGCCAGGGTATGATGAAAAACTGTTTTTT. The chain uses TRBV5-6 and TRBJ1-4; D might be TRBD1 (5 bases). This CDR3 contains 14 residues. Deletions cut 1 base from V and 6 bases from J, with 10 bases between. CDR1 is SGHDT and CDR2 is YYEEEE in the germline V gene.

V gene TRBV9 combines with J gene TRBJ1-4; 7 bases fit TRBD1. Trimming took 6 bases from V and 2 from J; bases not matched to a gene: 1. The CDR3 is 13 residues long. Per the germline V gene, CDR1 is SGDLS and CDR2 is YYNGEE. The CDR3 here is CASTRGTNEKLFF. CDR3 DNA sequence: TGTGCCAGCACCAGGGGGACTAATGAAAAACTGTTTTTT. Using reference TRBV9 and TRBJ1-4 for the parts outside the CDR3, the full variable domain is DSGVTQTPKHLITATGQRVTLRCSPRSGDLSVYWYQQSLDQGLQFLIQYYNGEERAKGNILERFSAQQFPDLHSELNLSSLELGDSALYFCASTRGTNEKLFFGSGTQLSVL.

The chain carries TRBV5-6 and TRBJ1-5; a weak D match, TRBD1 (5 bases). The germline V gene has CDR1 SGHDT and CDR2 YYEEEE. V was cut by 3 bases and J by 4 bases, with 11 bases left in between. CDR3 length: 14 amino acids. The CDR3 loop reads CASSSLGGNQPQHF. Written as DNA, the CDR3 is TGTGCCAGCAGCTCCCTGGGGGGGAATCAGCCCCAGCATTTT. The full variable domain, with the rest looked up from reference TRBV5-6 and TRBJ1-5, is DAGVTQSPTHLIKTRGQQVTLRCSPKSGHDTVSWYQQALGQGPQFIFQYYEEEERQRGNFPDRFSGHQFPNYSSELNVNALLLGDSALYLCASSSLGGNQPQHFGDGTRLSIL.

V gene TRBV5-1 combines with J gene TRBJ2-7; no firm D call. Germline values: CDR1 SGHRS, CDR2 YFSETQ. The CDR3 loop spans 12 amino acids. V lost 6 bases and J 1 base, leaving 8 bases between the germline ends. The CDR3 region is CASTDVSYEQYF. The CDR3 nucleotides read TGCGCCAGCACCGACGTATCCTACGAGCAGTACTTC.

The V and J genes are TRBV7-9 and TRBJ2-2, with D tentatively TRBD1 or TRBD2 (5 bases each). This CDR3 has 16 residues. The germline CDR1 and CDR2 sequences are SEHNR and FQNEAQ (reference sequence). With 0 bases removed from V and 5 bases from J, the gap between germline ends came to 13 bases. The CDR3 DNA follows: TGTGCCAGCAGCTTAGCGGGGGAGAGGATGACCGGGGAGCTGTTTTTT. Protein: CASSLAGERMTGELFF. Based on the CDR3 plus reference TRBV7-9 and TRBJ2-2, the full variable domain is DTGVSQNPRHKITKRGQNVTFRCDPISEHNRLYWYRQTLGQGPEFLTYFQNEAQLEKSRLLSDRFSAERPKGSFSTLEIQRTEQGDSAMYLCASSLAGERMTGELFFGEGSRLTVL.

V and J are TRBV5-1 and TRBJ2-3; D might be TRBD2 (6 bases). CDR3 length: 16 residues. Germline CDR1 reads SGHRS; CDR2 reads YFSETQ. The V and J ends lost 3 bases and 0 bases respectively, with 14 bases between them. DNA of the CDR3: TGCGCCAGCAGCTCTCGCGCGGGAAGGAGCACAGATACGCAGTATTTT. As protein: CASSSRAGRSTDTQYF.

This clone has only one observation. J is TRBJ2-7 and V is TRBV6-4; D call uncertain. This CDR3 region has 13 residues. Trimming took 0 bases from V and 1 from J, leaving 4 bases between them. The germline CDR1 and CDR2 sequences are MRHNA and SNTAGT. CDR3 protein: CASSDSRSYEQYF. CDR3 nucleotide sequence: TGTGCCAGCAGTGACTCCCGTTCCTACGAGCAGTACTTC.

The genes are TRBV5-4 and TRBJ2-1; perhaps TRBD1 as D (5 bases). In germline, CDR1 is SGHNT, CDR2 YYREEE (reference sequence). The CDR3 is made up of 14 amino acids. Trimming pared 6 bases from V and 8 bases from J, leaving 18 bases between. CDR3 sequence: CASTPDWGKDEQFF. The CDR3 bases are TGTGCCAGCACCCCAGATTGGGGCAAGGATGAGCAGTTCTTC.

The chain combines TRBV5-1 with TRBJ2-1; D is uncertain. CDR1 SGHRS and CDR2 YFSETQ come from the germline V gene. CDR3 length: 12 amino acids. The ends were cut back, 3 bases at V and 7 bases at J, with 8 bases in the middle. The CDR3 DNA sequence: TGCGCCAGCAGCTGGCTTATGAATGAGCAGTTCTTC. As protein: CASSWLMNEQFF.